These T cell receptor beta chains were read from a single sample in a study of siplizumab effects on memory and regulatory T cells. Clones were sequenced by immunoSEQ multiplex PCR, and TCRdb holds only the in-frame ones, with some missing. The data contain more than 85,000 clones, roughly 94% of them singletons. Sequencing was performed on Tregs sorted from blood. Receptors originate from a human donor in good health. Each CDR3 is given with its conserved first and last residue. The order of the fields is V gene, clone size, D gene, J gene, CDR3 DNA, CDR3 protein. D genes are given only for firm matches. Where a row states a size, it is once, few, many or the class of an expanded clone; other rows omit it.

v_gene: TRBV27
abundance: -
d_gene: -
j_gene: TRBJ2-7
CDR3nt: TGTGCCAGCAGTTTATTGCGTACCTACGAGCAGTACTTC
CDR3aa: CASSLLRTYEQYF

v_gene: TRBV6-4
abundance: -
d_gene: -
j_gene: TRBJ2-1
CDR3nt: TGTGCCAGCAGTGACAACTCCTACAATGAGCAGTTCTTC
CDR3aa: CASSDNSYNEQFF

v_gene: TRBV11-2
abundance: -
d_gene: -
j_gene: TRBJ2-7
CDR3nt: TGTGCCAGCAGCCCCCGCCGCCAGGGTTCGTACGAGCAGTACTTC
CDR3aa: CASSPRRQGSYEQYF

v_gene: TRBV2
abundance: -
d_gene: -
j_gene: TRBJ1-4
CDR3nt: TGTGCCAGCACCGACAGACATAATGAAAAACTGTTTTTT
CDR3aa: CASTDRHNEKLFF

v_gene: TRBV18
abundance: -
d_gene: TRBD1
j_gene: TRBJ1-5
CDR3nt: TGTGCCAGCTCACCTAGGACAGGGGACAATCAGCCCCAGCATTTT
CDR3aa: CASSPRTGDNQPQHF

v_gene: TRBV7-9
abundance: once
d_gene: TRBD1
j_gene: TRBJ2-6
CDR3nt: TGTGCCAGCAGCCACGCTAGGACAGGGGCGTCCTCTGGGGCCAACGTCCTGACTTTC
CDR3aa: CASSHARTGASSGANVLTF

v_gene: TRBV2
abundance: -
d_gene: -
j_gene: TRBJ1-2
CDR3nt: TGTGCCAGCAGTGAACCATTGTCGCGGGGCTACACCTTC
CDR3aa: CASSEPLSRGYTF

v_gene: TRBV7-3
abundance: -
d_gene: TRBD2
j_gene: TRBJ2-3
CDR3nt: TGTGCCAGCAGCTTAATAGCGGGAGGGCCAACAGATACGCAGTATTTT
CDR3aa: CASSLIAGGPTDTQYF

v_gene: TRBV18
abundance: -
d_gene: -
j_gene: TRBJ2-3
CDR3nt: TGTGCCAGCTCACCCGGGGCCACAGATACGCAGTATTTT
CDR3aa: CASSPGATDTQYF

v_gene: TRBV18
abundance: -
d_gene: TRBD1
j_gene: TRBJ2-7
CDR3nt: TGTGCCAGCTCACCGCAGGGGGCATACGAGCAGTACTTC
CDR3aa: CASSPQGAYEQYF

v_gene: TRBV15
abundance: -
d_gene: -
j_gene: TRBJ2-1
CDR3nt: TGTGCCACCTCCCCGGGAAGGAATGAGCAGTTCTTC
CDR3aa: CATSPGRNEQFF

v_gene: TRBV5-1
abundance: -
d_gene: -
j_gene: TRBJ2-2
CDR3nt: TGCGCCAGCAGCTTGGGCCTACCCCCCGGGGAGCTGTTTTTT
CDR3aa: CASSLGLPPGELFF

v_gene: TRBV7-9
abundance: once
d_gene: TRBD2
j_gene: TRBJ2-1
CDR3nt: TGTGCCAGCAGCTTAGCGACTAGCGGGATTTCCTACAATGAGCAGTTCTTC
CDR3aa: CASSLATSGISYNEQFF

v_gene: TRBV9
abundance: once
d_gene: -
j_gene: TRBJ1-1
CDR3nt: TGTGCCAGCAGCGTAGTGGAGGGCACTGAAGCTTTCTTT
CDR3aa: CASSVVEGTEAFF

v_gene: TRBV5-6
abundance: -
d_gene: TRBD2
j_gene: TRBJ2-3
CDR3nt: TGTGCCAGCAGCTCTCGGACTAGCGGGAGACCCACAGATACGCAGTATTTT
CDR3aa: CASSSRTSGRPTDTQYF

v_gene: TRBV10-1
abundance: once
d_gene: -
j_gene: TRBJ2-7
CDR3nt: TGCGCCAGCAGTGAGGCAGCCGGAGCCTACGAGCAGTACTTC
CDR3aa: CASSEAAGAYEQYF

v_gene: TRBV28
abundance: -
d_gene: TRBD2
j_gene: TRBJ2-7
CDR3nt: TGTGCCAGCAGTTTATCTAGCGGAGCCTACGAGCAGTACTTC
CDR3aa: CASSLSSGAYEQYF

v_gene: TRBV2
abundance: -
d_gene: TRBD2
j_gene: TRBJ2-7
CDR3nt: TGTGCCAGCAGACGACTAGCGGGGCTATCCTCCTACGAGCAGTACTTC
CDR3aa: CASRRLAGLSSYEQYF

v_gene: TRBV7-2
abundance: -
d_gene: -
j_gene: TRBJ2-6
CDR3nt: TGTGCCAGCAGCTTAGTCCAGCAGGGGGCCAACGTCCTGACTTTC
CDR3aa: CASSLVQQGANVLTF

v_gene: TRBV30
abundance: -
d_gene: -
j_gene: TRBJ2-3
CDR3nt: TGTGCCTGGACGACGGAGTCTAGCACAGATACGCAGTATTTT
CDR3aa: CAWTTESSTDTQYF

v_gene: TRBV2
abundance: -
d_gene: -
j_gene: TRBJ1-6
CDR3nt: TGTGCCAGCAGAGCGGACGGTAATAATTCACCCCTCCACTTT
CDR3aa: CASRADGNNSPLHF

v_gene: TRBV19
abundance: -
d_gene: -
j_gene: TRBJ1-2
CDR3nt: TGTGCCAGTAGTACCACAGGGTACTATGGCTACACCTTC
CDR3aa: CASSTTGYYGYTF

v_gene: TRBV30
abundance: -
d_gene: TRBD1
j_gene: TRBJ1-2
CDR3nt: TGTGCCTGGGGTTGGGACAGGGCAAAAGGCTACACCTTC
CDR3aa: CAWGWDRAKGYTF

v_gene: TRBV28
abundance: -
d_gene: -
j_gene: TRBJ2-7
CDR3nt: TGTGCCAGCGTACCGGGACAAGGATACAAGCAGTACTTC
CDR3aa: CASVPGQGYKQYF

v_gene: TRBV7-9
abundance: -
d_gene: TRBD1
j_gene: TRBJ2-7
CDR3nt: TGTGCCAGCAGCTTTAGGACAGGGCGTGAGCAGTACTTC
CDR3aa: CASSFRTGREQYF

v_gene: TRBV30
abundance: few
d_gene: -
j_gene: TRBJ1-6
CDR3nt: TGTGCCTGGAGTGGTGAGGGGCTGATACGTTCACCCCTCCACTTT
CDR3aa: CAWSGEGLIRSPLHF

v_gene: TRBV14
abundance: -
d_gene: -
j_gene: TRBJ1-2
CDR3nt: TGTGCCAGCAGCTCTGGATCTGCCTATGGCTACACCTTC
CDR3aa: CASSSGSAYGYTF

v_gene: TRBV5-1
abundance: -
d_gene: TRBD2
j_gene: TRBJ2-2
CDR3nt: TGCGCCAGCAGCTTTGGGCGGGGGTCTCGCACCGGGGAGCTGTTTTTT
CDR3aa: CASSFGRGSRTGELFF

v_gene: TRBV6-5
abundance: -
d_gene: -
j_gene: TRBJ2-2
CDR3nt: TGTGCCAGCAGAAGCTCGGCGGGTACCGGGGAGCTGTTTTTT
CDR3aa: CASRSSAGTGELFF

v_gene: TRBV27
abundance: -
d_gene: -
j_gene: TRBJ1-2
CDR3nt: TGTGCCAGCAGTGCCGCGGGGGGAGGATATGGCTACACCTTC
CDR3aa: CASSAAGGGYGYTF

v_gene: TRBV7-5
abundance: -
d_gene: -
j_gene: TRBJ1-3
CDR3nt: TGTGTCAGAAGCGATAGTACGCGATTGTCTGGAAACACCATATATTTT
CDR3aa: CVRSDSTRLSGNTIYF

v_gene: TRBV6-5
abundance: -
d_gene: -
j_gene: TRBJ2-7
CDR3nt: TGTGCCAGCAGTACCGGAACTAGAGGTTACGAGCAGTACTTC
CDR3aa: CASSTGTRGYEQYF

v_gene: TRBV5-6
abundance: -
d_gene: TRBD1
j_gene: TRBJ1-2
CDR3nt: TGTGCCAGCAGCCTATCAGGGAGGGGGCGAAACTATGGCTACACCTTC
CDR3aa: CASSLSGRGRNYGYTF

v_gene: TRBV7-9
abundance: -
d_gene: -
j_gene: TRBJ1-3
CDR3nt: TGTGCCAGCAGCTTAGCACCCAGCTCTGGAAACACCATATATTTT
CDR3aa: CASSLAPSSGNTIYF

v_gene: TRBV11-2
abundance: -
d_gene: -
j_gene: TRBJ1-1
CDR3nt: TGTGCCAGCACCGACGGGGTATGGACTGAAGCTTTCTTT
CDR3aa: CASTDGVWTEAFF

v_gene: TRBV2
abundance: -
d_gene: TRBD1
j_gene: TRBJ1-2
CDR3nt: TGTGCCAGCAGACGAGGGACAGGGGGCTATGGCTACACCTTC
CDR3aa: CASRRGTGGYGYTF

v_gene: TRBV19
abundance: -
d_gene: -
j_gene: TRBJ1-1
CDR3nt: TGTGCCAGTACCGGGGAAACTGAAGCTTTCTTT
CDR3aa: CASTGETEAFF

v_gene: TRBV7-9
abundance: -
d_gene: TRBD2
j_gene: TRBJ2-3
CDR3nt: TGTGCCAGCAGCTTACGGCGAGCGGGAGCACTGACAGATACGCAGTATTTT
CDR3aa: CASSLRRAGALTDTQYF

v_gene: TRBV10-1
abundance: -
d_gene: -
j_gene: TRBJ2-7
CDR3nt: TGCGCCAGCAGTGAAATTGTTTCCTACGAGCAGTACTTC
CDR3aa: CASSEIVSYEQYF

v_gene: TRBV19
abundance: -
d_gene: -
j_gene: TRBJ1-5
CDR3nt: TGTGCCAGTAGTCTTGCCCGACAGAGCAATCAGCCCCAGCATTTT
CDR3aa: CASSLARQSNQPQHF

v_gene: TRBV5-1
abundance: -
d_gene: TRBD1
j_gene: TRBJ2-2
CDR3nt: TGCGCCAGCAGCTCCGGGACAGCGAACACCGGGGAGCTGTTTTTT
CDR3aa: CASSSGTANTGELFF

v_gene: TRBV6-1
abundance: few
d_gene: TRBD1
j_gene: TRBJ2-7
CDR3nt: TGTGCCAGCACCTTCAGGACAGGGGAAAGCGAGCAGTACTTC
CDR3aa: CASTFRTGESEQYF

v_gene: TRBV19
abundance: once
d_gene: -
j_gene: TRBJ1-5
CDR3nt: TGTGCCAGTACTGTTGGTCCGGAGAGACCTAATCAGCCCCAGCATTTT
CDR3aa: CASTVGPERPNQPQHF

v_gene: TRBV6-1
abundance: once
d_gene: TRBD2
j_gene: TRBJ2-5
CDR3nt: TGTGCCAGCAGGCCTAGACTAGCGGGACAGGAGACCCAGTACTTC
CDR3aa: CASRPRLAGQETQYF

v_gene: TRBV7-9
abundance: -
d_gene: -
j_gene: TRBJ1-2
CDR3nt: TGTGCCAGCAGTTTCGGGTTAAGAGAGTCCTATGGCTACACCTTC
CDR3aa: CASSFGLRESYGYTF

v_gene: TRBV5-1
abundance: -
d_gene: -
j_gene: TRBJ2-6
CDR3nt: TGCGCCAGCAGCTTGCTGGGGGTGGACTCTGGGGCCAACGTCCTGACTTTC
CDR3aa: CASSLLGVDSGANVLTF

v_gene: TRBV6-1
abundance: -
d_gene: TRBD2
j_gene: TRBJ2-7
CDR3nt: TGTGCCAGCAGCGTGCGGGAGGCCGGGGGGGAGCAGTACTTC
CDR3aa: CASSVREAGGEQYF